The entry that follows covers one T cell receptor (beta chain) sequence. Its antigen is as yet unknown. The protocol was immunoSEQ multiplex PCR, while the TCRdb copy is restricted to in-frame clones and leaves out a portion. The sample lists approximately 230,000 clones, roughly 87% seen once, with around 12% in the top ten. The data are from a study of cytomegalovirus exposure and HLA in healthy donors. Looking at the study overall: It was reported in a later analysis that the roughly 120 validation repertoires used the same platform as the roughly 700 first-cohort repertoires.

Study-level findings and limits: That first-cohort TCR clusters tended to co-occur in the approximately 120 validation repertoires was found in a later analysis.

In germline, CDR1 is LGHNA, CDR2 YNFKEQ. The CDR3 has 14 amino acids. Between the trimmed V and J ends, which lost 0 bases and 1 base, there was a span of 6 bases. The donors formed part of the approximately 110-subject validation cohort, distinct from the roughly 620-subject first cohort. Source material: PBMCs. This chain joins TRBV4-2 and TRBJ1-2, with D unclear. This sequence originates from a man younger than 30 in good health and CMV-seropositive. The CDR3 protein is CASSQDKLNYGYTF. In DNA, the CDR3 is TGTGCCAGCAGCCAAGATAAGCTTAACTATGGCTACACCTTC.